The rows below give T cell receptor beta chains drawn from one sample of a study of OX40 agonist ivuxolimab in advanced cancers. Profiled with immunoSEQ multiplex PCR; TCRdb holds only in-frame clones, not every one. This table holds around 38,000 clones, 82% found once. The sample here was CD4+ or CD8+ T cells sorted from blood, taken in a trial of the OX40 agonist ivuxolimab. Receptors were obtained from an adult with an advanced solid tumor such as melanoma, head and neck, liver or kidney cancer. Each CDR3 is given with its conserved first and last residue. A D gene is named only where the DNA matches it firmly. Only part of the rows carry a size: once, few, many, or a class if the clone is expanded.

j_call d_call v_call clone_size cdr3_length cdr3_aa cdr3_nt
TRBJ1-1 - TRBV5-1 - 15 CASSPRGVRYTEAFF TGCGCCAGCAGCCCTAGGGGGGTCCGTTACACTGAAGCTTTCTTT
TRBJ2-5 - TRBV7-5 - 16 CARSYGLAEVWGEQYF TGTGCCAGAAGCTACGGACTAGCGGAGGTATGGGGGGAGCAGTACTTC
TRBJ2-4 - TRBV11-2 - 14 CASSLGGGMNIQYF TGTGCCAGCAGCTTAGGGGGCGGGATGAACATTCAGTACTTC
TRBJ2-3 - TRBV7-9 - 15 CASSFGSHRTDTQYF TGTGCCAGCAGCTTCGGTAGCCACCGCACAGATACGCAGTATTTT
TRBJ2-7 TRBD2 TRBV28 - 12 CKTSGRFYEQYF TGTAAAACTAGCGGGAGGTTCTACGAGCAGTACTTC
TRBJ2-5 TRBD1 TRBV29-1 once 11 CSVDYRDREYF TGCAGCGTTGACTACCGGGACAGGGAGTACTTC
TRBJ2-3 - TRBV29-1 - 13 CSVVSGYTDTQYF TGCAGCGTTGTAAGCGGCTACACAGATACGCAGTATTTT
TRBJ1-2 - TRBV25-1 - 16 CASSEYVTGRAGGYTF TGTGCCAGCAGTGAATATGTAACAGGGAGGGCAGGAGGCTACACCTTC
TRBJ2-7 - TRBV14 - 16 CASSQGLLISSYEQYF TGTGCCAGCAGCCAAGGACTGCTGATCAGCTCCTACGAGCAGTACTTC
TRBJ1-1 - TRBV23-1 - 17 CASSQSNPGALSTEAFF TGCGCCAGCAGTCAATCAAACCCCGGGGCTCTGAGCACTGAAGCTTTCTTT
TRBJ2-3 - TRBV7-2 - 13 CASSLVLRDTQYF TGTGCCAGCAGCTTAGTGTTGAGAGATACGCAGTATTTT
TRBJ2-5 TRBD2 TRBV18 - 15 CASSPNTGEGETQYF TGTGCCAGCTCACCAAACACGGGGGAGGGAGAGACCCAGTACTTC
TRBJ2-7 - TRBV5-1 - 17 CASSFRFRPGTTYEQYF TGCGCCAGCAGCTTTAGATTTAGGCCAGGTACTACCTACGAGCAGTACTTC
TRBJ1-3 - TRBV28 - 14 CASSSRNSGNTIYF TGTGCCAGCAGTTCTCGAAATTCTGGAAACACCATATATTTT
TRBJ1-1 - TRBV19 few 11 CASIQGPEAFF TGTGCCAGTATCCAGGGTCCTGAAGCTTTCTTT
TRBJ1-1 TRBD1 TRBV6-6 - 14 CASSYRDRGTEAFF TGTGCCAGCAGTTACAGGGACAGGGGGACTGAAGCTTTCTTT
TRBJ2-7 TRBD1 TRBV5-5 - 15 CASSPMTGGYYEQYF TGTGCCAGCAGCCCGATGACAGGGGGATACTACGAGCAGTACTTC
TRBJ2-2 - TRBV7-9 - 14 CASSLVTGPGELFF TGTGCCAGCAGCTTAGTAACGGGGCCCGGGGAGCTGTTTTTT
TRBJ1-2 - TRBV11-2 - 15 CASSLSGASNYGYTF TGTGCCAGCAGCTTATCAGGTGCTTCGAACTATGGCTACACCTTC
TRBJ2-6 - TRBV5-1 - 19 CASSLAGVRGDSGANVLTF TGCGCCAGCAGCTTAGCCGGGGTCAGGGGGGACTCTGGGGCCAACGTCCTGACTTTC
TRBJ2-7 TRBD2 TRBV4-1 - 15 CASSQLLAGVTMQYF TGCGCCAGCAGCCAACTACTAGCGGGAGTAACTATGCAGTACTTC
TRBJ2-7 TRBD2 TRBV11-2 - 17 CASSPGTSGSNFGEQYF TGTGCCAGCAGCCCGGGGACTAGCGGGAGTAATTTTGGCGAGCAGTACTTC
TRBJ2-7 TRBD2 TRBV18 - 16 CASSPGLAGGAGEQYF TGTGCCAGCTCACCAGGACTAGCGGGAGGCGCTGGGGAGCAGTACTTC
TRBJ2-5 TRBD1 TRBV27 once 16 CASSSIQGAYQETQYF TGTGCCAGCAGTTCAATACAGGGGGCGTACCAAGAGACCCAGTACTTC
TRBJ2-7 - TRBV7-9 - 12 CASSLSPYEQYF TGTGCCAGCAGCTTATCCCCCTACGAGCAGTACTTC
TRBJ1-1 - TRBV6-1 few 15 CASSSSGLRYTEAFF -
TRBJ2-2 - TRBV12-2 - 17 CASRRLPGLADTGELFF TGTGCAAGTCGCCGACTTCCGGGACTAGCGGACACCGGGGAGCTGTTTTTT
TRBJ2-2 TRBD1 TRBV5-1 - 16 CASSYRQGPGTGELFF TGCGCCAGCAGCTATCGACAGGGTCCGGGGACCGGGGAGCTGTTTTTT
TRBJ1-2 - TRBV25-1 - 11 CASSSNYGYTF TGTGCCAGCAGTTCGAACTATGGCTACACCTTC
TRBJ1-2 TRBD1 TRBV9 - 16 CASSAEGTGGYYGYTF TGTGCCAGCAGCGCCGAGGGGACAGGGGGCTACTATGGCTACACCTTC
TRBJ2-5 - TRBV5-1 - 13 CATGDGGQETQYF TGCGCCACCGGTGACGGGGGCCAAGAGACCCAGTACTTC
TRBJ1-2 - TRBV6-5 - 14 CASSSGTTGHGYTF TGTGCCAGCAGTTCCGGTACGACAGGCCATGGCTACACCTTC
TRBJ2-3 TRBD2 TRBV10-1 - 15 CASSEGLAGADTQYF TGCGCCAGCAGTGAGGGACTAGCGGGAGCTGATACGCAGTATTTT